This T cell receptor beta chain was captured by sequencing in a study of control samples from healthy donors and cancer patients. TCRdb's copy holds only in-frame clones and misses some; the assay was immunoSEQ multiplex PCR. The data show more than 95,000 clones, more than 80% seen once. The CDR3 totals 12 residues. V dropped 7 bases and J dropped 4 bases, with 10 bases sitting between them. Germline lookup yields CDR1 LNHDA and CDR2 SQIVND (reference sequence). Sequenced material: PBMCs. The genes are TRBV19 and TRBJ1-1; TRBD1 might be the D (6 bases). This TCR was sampled from a woman between 50 and 59 years old with colorectal cancer. The CDR3 DNA reads TGTGCCAGTACGGGGGCCGCCACTGAAGCTTTCTTT. It codes for CASTGAATEAFF. Full variable domain (rest looked up from reference TRBV19 and TRBJ1-1): DGGITQSPKYLFRKEGQNVTLSCEQNLNHDAMYWYRQDPGQGLRLIYYSQIVNDFQKGDIAEGYSVSREKKESFPLTVTSAQKNPTAFYLCASTGAATEAFFGQGTRLTVV.